These T cell receptor beta chains were read from a single sample in a study of response to subunit inactivated influenza vaccine. TCRdb re-called the RT-PCR reads through MiXCR, storing one row per CDR3 protein. The sample includes approximately 300,000 distinct CDR3 sequences, around 20% of them seen just once. The sample was PBMCs from blood, taken 21 months after vaccination. Source of these receptors: a man in his fifties or sixties who received an inactivated influenza vaccine. Each CDR3 is given with its conserved first and last residue. D genes are given only for firm matches. Where a row states a size, it is once, few, many or the class of an expanded clone; other rows omit it.

d_call: NA
v_call: TRBV5-1
clone_size: NA
j_call: TRBJ2-2
cdr3_aa: CASSLIPQLLDTGELFF
cdr3_nt: TGCGCCAGCAGCTTGATTCCCCAGCTCTTGGACACCGGGGAGCTGTTTTTT

d_call: TRBD1
v_call: TRBV19
clone_size: few
j_call: TRBJ1-2
cdr3_aa: CASGVDRGNYGYTF
cdr3_nt: TGTGCCAGTGGCGTGGACAGGGGTAACTATGGCTACACCTTC

d_call: TRBD1
v_call: TRBV5-1
clone_size: few
j_call: TRBJ2-1
cdr3_aa: CASSPWTGGNEQFF
cdr3_nt: TGCGCCAGCAGCCCCTGGACAGGGGGCAATGAGCAGTTCTTC

d_call: TRBD1
v_call: TRBV20-1
clone_size: NA
j_call: TRBJ1-5
cdr3_aa: CSARQGSSNQPQHF
cdr3_nt: TGCAGTGCTCGACAGGGTTCTAGCAATCAGCCCCAGCATTTT

d_call: NA
v_call: TRBV19
clone_size: NA
j_call: TRBJ2-2
cdr3_aa: CASSIDLGFRELFF
cdr3_nt: TGTGCCAGTAGTATAGATCTCGGCTTCCGGGAGCTGTTTTTT

d_call: NA
v_call: TRBV4-3
clone_size: NA
j_call: TRBJ2-2
cdr3_aa: CASSQDPFWRPGTGELFF
cdr3_nt: TGCGCCAGCAGCCAAGACCCCTTCTGGAGACCGGGCACCGGGGAGCTGTTTTTT

d_call: NA
v_call: TRBV4-1
clone_size: NA
j_call: TRBJ2-5
cdr3_aa: CASSQEDRYQETQYF
cdr3_nt: TGCGCCAGCAGCCAAGAAGACAGGTACCAAGAGACCCAGTACTTC

d_call: NA
v_call: TRBV3-1
clone_size: few
j_call: TRBJ1-2
cdr3_aa: CASSQTAYYGYTF
cdr3_nt: TGTGCCAGCAGCCAGACAGCGTACTATGGCTACACCTTC

d_call: NA
v_call: TRBV10-3
clone_size: NA
j_call: TRBJ2-7
cdr3_aa: CAILAVDEQYF
cdr3_nt: TGTGCCATCTTAGCAGTTGACGAGCAGTACTTC

d_call: TRBD1
v_call: TRBV20-1
clone_size: few
j_call: TRBJ1-5
cdr3_aa: CSAGDRGEVYSNQPQHF
cdr3_nt: TGCAGTGCCGGGGACAGGGGCGAAGTCTATAGCAATCAGCCCCAGCATTTT

d_call: TRBD2
v_call: TRBV7-2
clone_size: NA
j_call: TRBJ2-5
cdr3_aa: CASSFRLAGGRETQYF
cdr3_nt: TGTGCCAGCAGCTTCCGACTAGCGGGGGGTCGGGAGACCCAGTACTTC

d_call: TRBD1
v_call: TRBV4-3
clone_size: few
j_call: TRBJ1-2
cdr3_aa: CASSQEPDRGYGYTF
cdr3_nt: TGCGCCAGCAGCCAAGAACCGGACAGGGGCTATGGCTACACCTTC

d_call: NA
v_call: TRBV6-5
clone_size: NA
j_call: TRBJ1-6
cdr3_aa: CASSYSDRYNSPLHF
cdr3_nt: TGTGCCAGCAGTTACTCGGATCGGTACAATTCACCCCTCCACTTT

d_call: NA
v_call: TRBV29-1
clone_size: NA
j_call: TRBJ2-1
cdr3_aa: CSVEDLATVDYNEQFF
cdr3_nt: TGCAGCGTTGAAGATCTTGCGACAGTCGACTACAATGAGCAGTTCTTC

d_call: TRBD1
v_call: TRBV28
clone_size: few
j_call: TRBJ2-1
cdr3_aa: CASNRQGGYNEQFF
cdr3_nt: TGTGCCAGCAATCGACAGGGCGGGTACAATGAGCAGTTCTTC

d_call: NA
v_call: TRBV20-1
clone_size: NA
j_call: TRBJ2-1
cdr3_aa: CSARVGYNEQFF
cdr3_nt: TGCAGTGCTAGAGTTGGATACAATGAGCAGTTCTTC

d_call: NA
v_call: TRBV20-1
clone_size: few
j_call: TRBJ1-2
cdr3_aa: CSATPGARDYGYTF
cdr3_nt: TGCAGTGCTACCCCGGGAGCCAGGGACTATGGCTACACCTTC

d_call: TRBD1
v_call: TRBV29-1
clone_size: NA
j_call: TRBJ2-7
cdr3_aa: CSVESGGRPYEQYF
cdr3_nt: TGCAGCGTTGAGTCAGGGGGCAGGCCCTACGAGCAGTACTTC

d_call: TRBD2
v_call: TRBV12-3/TRBV12-4
clone_size: NA
j_call: TRBJ2-1
cdr3_aa: CASSLAGAYNEQFF
cdr3_nt: TGTGCCAGCAGTCTAGCGGGGGCTTACAATGAGCAGTTCTTC

d_call: NA
v_call: TRBV18
clone_size: few
j_call: TRBJ2-4
cdr3_aa: CASSPSGGTLAKNIQYF
cdr3_nt: TGTGCCAGCTCACCATCTGGGGGCACTTTAGCCAAAAACATTCAGTACTTC

d_call: TRBD1
v_call: TRBV2
clone_size: NA
j_call: TRBJ2-7
cdr3_aa: CASRTIQGTYEQYF
cdr3_nt: TGTGCCAGCAGGACTATACAGGGGACCTACGAGCAGTACTTC

d_call: NA
v_call: TRBV15
clone_size: few
j_call: TRBJ1-1
cdr3_aa: CATSRDAVAEAFF
cdr3_nt: TGTGCCACCAGCAGAGATGCGGTCGCTGAAGCTTTCTTT

d_call: NA
v_call: TRBV18
clone_size: NA
j_call: TRBJ1-5
cdr3_aa: CASSPRSIGDSNQPQHF
cdr3_nt: TGTGCCAGCTCACCACGCTCAATCGGGGATAGCAATCAGCCCCAGCATTTT

d_call: NA
v_call: TRBV6-5
clone_size: NA
j_call: TRBJ2-7
cdr3_aa: CASSYGFSPVYEQYF
cdr3_nt: TGTGCCAGCAGTTATGGTTTCTCACCGGTCTACGAGCAGTACTTC

d_call: TRBD2
v_call: TRBV29-1
clone_size: few
j_call: TRBJ2-2
cdr3_aa: CSVKGTSGGNTGELFF
cdr3_nt: TGCAGCGTTAAAGGGACTAGCGGGGGTAACACCGGGGAGCTGTTTTTT

d_call: NA
v_call: TRBV6-1
clone_size: NA
j_call: TRBJ1-3
cdr3_aa: CASRLTQQGLNGNTIYF
cdr3_nt: TGTGCCAGCAGACTCACTCAACAGGGTTTGAACGGAAACACCATATATTTT

d_call: NA
v_call: TRBV20-1
clone_size: NA
j_call: TRBJ2-1
cdr3_aa: CSARDNSYNEQFF
cdr3_nt: TGCAGTGCTAGAGACAACAGTTACAATGAGCAGTTCTTC

d_call: NA
v_call: TRBV28
clone_size: few
j_call: TRBJ1-1
cdr3_aa: CASSLGAGATEAFF
cdr3_nt: TGTGCCAGCAGTTTAGGGGCAGGGGCCACTGAAGCTTTCTTT

d_call: TRBD1
v_call: TRBV20-1
clone_size: many
j_call: TRBJ1-4
cdr3_aa: CSARDLYSGQSGTTNEKLFF
cdr3_nt: TGCAGTGCTAGAGATCTGTACTCGGGACAGTCGGGAACAACTAATGAAAAACTGTTTTTT

d_call: NA
v_call: TRBV20-1
clone_size: NA
j_call: TRBJ1-5
cdr3_aa: CSASAGLGNQPQHF
cdr3_nt: TGCAGTGCTAGTGCTGGGCTGGGCAATCAGCCCCAGCATTTT

d_call: NA
v_call: TRBV2
clone_size: few
j_call: TRBJ1-3
cdr3_aa: CASSARGGNTIYF
cdr3_nt: TGTGCCAGCAGTGCCAGGGGTGGAAACACCATATATTTT

d_call: NA
v_call: TRBV20-1
clone_size: NA
j_call: TRBJ1-1
cdr3_aa: CSAGHAGLLNTEAFF
cdr3_nt: TGCAGTGCTGGTCATGCGGGGCTACTGAACACTGAAGCTTTCTTT

d_call: NA
v_call: TRBV20-1
clone_size: few
j_call: TRBJ1-1
cdr3_aa: CSASGGAQNTEAFF
cdr3_nt: TGCAGTGCTAGTGGGGGGGCCCAGAACACTGAAGCTTTCTTT

d_call: NA
v_call: TRBV29-1
clone_size: many
j_call: TRBJ1-1
cdr3_aa: CSANELMNTEAFF
cdr3_nt: TGCAGCGCAAACGAGTTGATGAACACTGAAGCTTTCTTT

d_call: NA
v_call: TRBV12-3/TRBV12-4
clone_size: NA
j_call: TRBJ2-2
cdr3_aa: CASNTLNTGELFF
cdr3_nt: TGTGCCAGCAATACTCTGAACACCGGGGAGCTGTTTTTT

d_call: NA
v_call: TRBV11-2
clone_size: few
j_call: TRBJ2-3
cdr3_aa: CASSLSYTDTQYF
cdr3_nt: TGTGCCAGCAGCTTGAGTTACACAGATACGCAGTATTTT

d_call: NA
v_call: TRBV29-1
clone_size: NA
j_call: TRBJ2-2
cdr3_aa: CSVGNTGELFF
cdr3_nt: TGCAGCGTTGGCAACACCGGGGAGCTGTTTTTT

d_call: NA
v_call: TRBV27
clone_size: few
j_call: TRBJ1-6
cdr3_aa: CASSFAPANSPLHF
cdr3_nt: TGTGCCAGCAGTTTCGCCCCTGCAAATTCACCCCTCCACTTT

d_call: NA
v_call: TRBV7-2
clone_size: few
j_call: TRBJ1-4
cdr3_aa: CASSLAELGRHHKATNEKLFF
cdr3_nt: TGTGCCAGCAGCTTAGCGGAGCTTGGTCGTCACCATAAAGCAACTAATGAAAAACTGTTTTTT

d_call: TRBD1
v_call: TRBV10-3
clone_size: many
j_call: TRBJ1-3
cdr3_aa: CAIRTGNSGNTIYF
cdr3_nt: TGTGCCATCAGGACAGGGAACTCTGGAAACACCATATATTTT